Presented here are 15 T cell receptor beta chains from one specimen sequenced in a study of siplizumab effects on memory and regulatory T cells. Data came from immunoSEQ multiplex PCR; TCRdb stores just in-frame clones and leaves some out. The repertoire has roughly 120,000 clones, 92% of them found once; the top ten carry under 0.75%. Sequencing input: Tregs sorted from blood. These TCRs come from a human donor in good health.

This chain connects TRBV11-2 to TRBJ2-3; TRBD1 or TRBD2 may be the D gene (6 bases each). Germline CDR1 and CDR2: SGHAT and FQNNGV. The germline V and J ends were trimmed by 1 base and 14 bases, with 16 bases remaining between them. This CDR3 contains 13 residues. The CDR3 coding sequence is TGTGCCAGCAGCTTAGCGGGGGCCCCCGTGGGGTATTTT. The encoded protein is CASSLAGAPVGYF.

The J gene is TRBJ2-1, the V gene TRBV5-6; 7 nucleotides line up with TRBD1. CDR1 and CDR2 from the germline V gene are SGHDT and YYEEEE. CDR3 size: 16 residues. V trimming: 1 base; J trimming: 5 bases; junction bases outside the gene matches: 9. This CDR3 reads CASSLFGQGDNNEQFF. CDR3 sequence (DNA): TGTGCCAGCAGCTTGTTTGGGCAGGGGGATAACAATGAGCAGTTCTTC.

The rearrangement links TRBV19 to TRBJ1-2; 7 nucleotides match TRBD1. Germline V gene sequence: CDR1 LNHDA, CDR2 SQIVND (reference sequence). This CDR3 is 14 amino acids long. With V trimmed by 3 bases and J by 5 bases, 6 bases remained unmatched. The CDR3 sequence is CASSISGQPYGYTF. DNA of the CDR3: TGTGCCAGTAGTATTTCGGGACAGCCGTATGGCTACACCTTC.

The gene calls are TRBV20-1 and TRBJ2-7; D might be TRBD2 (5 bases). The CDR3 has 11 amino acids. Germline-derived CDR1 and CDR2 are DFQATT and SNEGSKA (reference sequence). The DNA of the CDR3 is TGCAGCGTTGAGGGTTTGAGTGAGCAGTACTTC. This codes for CSVEGLSEQYF.

The CDR3 bases are TGCGCCAGCAGTTTGCTAGGGGAAGGCTACACCTTC. Amino acids: CASSLLGEGYTF. This chain connects TRBV5-1 to TRBJ1-2; tentatively, D is TRBD1 (5 bases). CDR1 and CDR2 (germline): SGHRS, YFSETQ. This CDR3 comprises 12 residues. Deletions cut 5 bases from V and 8 bases from J, with 13 bases between.

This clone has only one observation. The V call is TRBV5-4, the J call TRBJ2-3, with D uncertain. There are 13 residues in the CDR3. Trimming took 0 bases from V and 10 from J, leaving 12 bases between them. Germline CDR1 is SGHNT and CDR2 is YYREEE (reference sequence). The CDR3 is CASSLAGLLAQYF. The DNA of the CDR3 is TGTGCCAGCAGCTTGGCCGGGCTGCTTGCGCAGTATTTT. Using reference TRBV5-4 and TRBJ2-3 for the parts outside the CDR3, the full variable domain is ETGVTQSPTHLIKTRGQQVTLRCSSQSGHNTVSWYQQALGQGPQFIFQYYREEENGRGNFPPRFSGLQFPNYSSELNVNALELDDSALYLCASSLAGLLAQYFGPGTRLTVL.

The CDR3 here is CASSFLDTQLSYEQYF. The CDR3 coding sequence is TGTGCCAGCAGTTTTTTGGACACTCAACTCTCCTACGAGCAGTACTTC. The chain employs TRBV28 and TRBJ2-7, with D perhaps TRBD1 (5 bases). The CDR3 has 16 amino acids. The V and J ends lost 3 bases and 0 bases respectively, with 15 bases between them. CDR1 and CDR2 (germline): MDHEN, SYDVKM.

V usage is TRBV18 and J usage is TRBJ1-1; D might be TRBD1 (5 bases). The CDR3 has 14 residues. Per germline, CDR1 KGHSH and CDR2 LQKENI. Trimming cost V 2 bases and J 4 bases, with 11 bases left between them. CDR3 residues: CASSPGSGGTEAFF. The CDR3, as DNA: TGTGCCAGCTCACCAGGGTCGGGGGGCACTGAAGCTTTCTTT. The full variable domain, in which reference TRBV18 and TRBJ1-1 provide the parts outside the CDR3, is NAGVMQNPRHLVRRRGQEARLRCSPMKGHSHVYWYRQLPEEGLKFMVYLQKENIIDESGMPKERFSAEFPKEGPSILRIQQVVRGDSAAYFCASSPGSGGTEAFFGQGTRLTVV.

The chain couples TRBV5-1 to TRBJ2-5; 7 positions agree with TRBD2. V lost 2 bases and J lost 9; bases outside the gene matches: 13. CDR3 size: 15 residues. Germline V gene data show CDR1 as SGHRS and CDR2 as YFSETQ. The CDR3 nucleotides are TGCGCCAGCAGCTTTAGCGGGCAACACCTCGAGGCCCAGTACTTC. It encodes CASSFSGQHLEAQYF.

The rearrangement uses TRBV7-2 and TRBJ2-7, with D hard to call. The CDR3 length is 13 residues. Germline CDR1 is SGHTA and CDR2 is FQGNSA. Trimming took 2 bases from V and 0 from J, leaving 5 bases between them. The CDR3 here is CASSLPFSYEQYF. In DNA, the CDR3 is TGTGCCAGCAGCTTACCATTCTCCTACGAGCAGTACTTC.

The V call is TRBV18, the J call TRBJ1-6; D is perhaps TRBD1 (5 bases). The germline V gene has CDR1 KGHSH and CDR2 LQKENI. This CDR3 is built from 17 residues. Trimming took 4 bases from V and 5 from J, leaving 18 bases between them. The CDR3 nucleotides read TGTGCCAGCTCACTTAACATTCCCGACAGAGATAATTCACCCCTCCACTTT. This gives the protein CASSLNIPDRDNSPLHF.

DNA of the CDR3: TGTGCCAGCAGTTCGCCCGGTTGGGACACCTCCTACGAGCAGTACTTC. Translation gives CASSSPGWDTSYEQYF. The V gene is TRBV27, the J gene TRBJ2-7; perhaps TRBD1 as D (6 bases). Trimming left V 4 bases short and J 0 bases short, with 16 bases between. The CDR3 is 16 amino acids. Looked up from germline, CDR1 is MNHEY and CDR2 is SMNVEV (reference sequence).

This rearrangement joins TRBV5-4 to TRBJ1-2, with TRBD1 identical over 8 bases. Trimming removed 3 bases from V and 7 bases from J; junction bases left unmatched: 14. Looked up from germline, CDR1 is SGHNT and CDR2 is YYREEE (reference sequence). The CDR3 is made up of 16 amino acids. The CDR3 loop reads CASSSRKGDRGSGYTF. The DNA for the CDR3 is TGTGCCAGCAGCTCAAGGAAGGGAGACAGGGGATCTGGCTACACCTTC.

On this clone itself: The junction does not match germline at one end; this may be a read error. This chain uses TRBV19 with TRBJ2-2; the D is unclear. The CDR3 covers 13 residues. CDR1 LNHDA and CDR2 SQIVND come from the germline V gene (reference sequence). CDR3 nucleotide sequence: TGTGCCACTTCAGAATTTAACAGCGGGGAGCTGTTTTTT. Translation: CATSEFNSGELFF.

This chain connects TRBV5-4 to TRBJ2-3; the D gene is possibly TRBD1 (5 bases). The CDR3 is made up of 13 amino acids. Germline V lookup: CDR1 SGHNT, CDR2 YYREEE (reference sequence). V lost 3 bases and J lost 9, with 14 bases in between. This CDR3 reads CASSYPTGRTQYF. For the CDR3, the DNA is TGTGCCAGCAGCTACCCTACAGGCCGGACGCAGTATTTT.